This T cell receptor beta chain was sequenced during a study of CD8+CD57+ T cells in acquired aplastic anemia. This clonotype was seen many times. V was clipped by 5 bases and J by 1 base; unmatched bases: 4. The CDR3 is made up of 13 amino acids. CDR1 SQVTM and CDR2 ANQGSEA come from the germline V gene. Profiles of TCR beta VDJ and CDR3 were generated from a genomic DNA template. One entry per CDR3 protein, called by TCRdb with MiXCR from the reads. The profile shows about 420,000 distinct CDR3 sequences, roughly 64% of them singletons. Sequenced material: sorted CD4+, CD8+, or CD8+CD57+ T cells (not recorded which) from PBMCs. The chain couples TRBV29-1 to TRBJ1-2; 7 nucleotides agree with TRBD1. This clonotype was sampled from a human donor in good health, serving as a control. The CDR3 DNA sequence: TGCAGCGTTACGACAGGGAGTAACTATGGCTACACCTTC. Translated, it gives CSVTTGSNYGYTF.